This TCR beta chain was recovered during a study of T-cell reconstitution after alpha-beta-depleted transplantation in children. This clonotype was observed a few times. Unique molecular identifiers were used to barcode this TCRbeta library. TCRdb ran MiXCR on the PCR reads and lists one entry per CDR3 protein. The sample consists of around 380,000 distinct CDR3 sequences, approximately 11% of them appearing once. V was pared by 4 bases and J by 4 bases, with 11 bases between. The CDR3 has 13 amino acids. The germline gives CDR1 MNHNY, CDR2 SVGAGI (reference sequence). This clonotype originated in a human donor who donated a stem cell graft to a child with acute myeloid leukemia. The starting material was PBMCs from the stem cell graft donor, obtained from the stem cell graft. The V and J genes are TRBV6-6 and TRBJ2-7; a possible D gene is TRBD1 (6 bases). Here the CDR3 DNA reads TGTGCCAGCAGTTTTGGACAGCAATACGAGCAGTACGTC. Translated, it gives CASSFGQQYEQYV.